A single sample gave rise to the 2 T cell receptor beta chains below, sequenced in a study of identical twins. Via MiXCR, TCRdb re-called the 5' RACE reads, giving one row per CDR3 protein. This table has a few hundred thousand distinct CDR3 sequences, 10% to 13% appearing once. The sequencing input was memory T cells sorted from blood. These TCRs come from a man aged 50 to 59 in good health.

The CDR3: CATSARPQGGKDSRKFF. CDR3 nucleotide sequence: TGTGCCACCAGTGCCAGGCCGCAGGGGGGAAAGGACAGCAGGAAATTCTTC. This chain uses TRBV24-1 with TRBJ2-1, with D maybe TRBD1 (7 bases). Germline V lookup: CDR1 KGHDR, CDR2 SFDVKD. CDR3 size: 17 residues. V dropped 5 bases and J dropped 16 bases, with 32 bases sitting between them.

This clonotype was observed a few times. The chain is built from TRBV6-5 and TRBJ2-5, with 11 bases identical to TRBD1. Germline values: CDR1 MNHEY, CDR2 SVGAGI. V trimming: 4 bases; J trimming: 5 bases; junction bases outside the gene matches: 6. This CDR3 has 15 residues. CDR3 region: CASSFGQGAAETQYF. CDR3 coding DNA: TGTGCCAGCAGTTTTGGACAGGGGGCAGCGGAGACCCAGTACTTC.